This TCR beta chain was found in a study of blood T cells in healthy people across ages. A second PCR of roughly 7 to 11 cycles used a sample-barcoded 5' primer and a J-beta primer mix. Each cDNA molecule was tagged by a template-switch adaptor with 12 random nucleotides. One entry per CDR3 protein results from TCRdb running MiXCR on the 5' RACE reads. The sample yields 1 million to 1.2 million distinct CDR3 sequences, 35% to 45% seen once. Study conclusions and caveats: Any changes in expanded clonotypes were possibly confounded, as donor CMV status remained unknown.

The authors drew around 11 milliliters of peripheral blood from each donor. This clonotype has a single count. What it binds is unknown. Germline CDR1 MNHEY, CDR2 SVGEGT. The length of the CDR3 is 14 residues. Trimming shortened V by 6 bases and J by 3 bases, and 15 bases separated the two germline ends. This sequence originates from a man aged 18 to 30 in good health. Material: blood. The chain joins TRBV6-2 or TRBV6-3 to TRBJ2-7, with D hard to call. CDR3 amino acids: CASRGSGDFYEQYF. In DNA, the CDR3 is TGTGCCAGCAGGGGCAGTGGGGATTTCTACGAGCAGTACTTC.